One and the same sample provided the 3 T cell receptor beta chains below, sequenced in a study of blood T cell repertoires in COVID-19. This table comes from immunoSEQ multiplex PCR, and its TCRdb copy is limited to in-frame clones, with some not included. Of roughly 220,000 clones listed, around 84% are singletons. The sample consisted of peripheral blood. The receptors come from a woman aged 35 to 49 who had recovered from COVID-19.

The rearrangement joins TRBV28 to TRBJ1-5; D might be TRBD1 (6 bases). This CDR3 spans 15 amino acids. The V gene's germline CDR1 is MDHEN and CDR2 SYDVKM. V was cut by 10 bases and J by 0 bases, with 16 bases left in between. The CDR3 bases are TGTGCCACTCCGGGGGGCTCTAATAGCAATCAGCCCCAGCATTTT. This sequence encodes CATPGGSNSNQPQHF.

The chain carries TRBV7-3 and TRBJ1-2, with 8 positions matching TRBD1. The germline V gene has CDR1 SGHTA and CDR2 FQGTGA. This CDR3 has 13 amino acids. Losses at the gene ends were 5 bases for V and 7 bases for J; bases not matched to a gene: 6. CDR3 amino acids: CASSVQGGGGYTF. Here the CDR3 DNA reads TGTGCCAGCAGCGTACAGGGGGGTGGTGGCTACACCTTC. The variable domain in full, with the rest retrieved from reference TRBV7-3 and TRBJ1-2, is GAGVSQTPSNKVTEKGKYVELRCDPISGHTALYWYRQSLGQGPEFLIYFQGTGAADDSGLPNDRFFAVRPEGSVSTLKIQRTERGDSAVYLCASSVQGGGGYTFGSGTRLTVV.

This clone was seen once. The chain employs TRBV28 and TRBJ1-1, with 8 bases identical to TRBD1. V dropped 5 bases and J dropped 11; count of bases not matched to a gene: 10. Germline V CDR1 and CDR2: MDHEN, SYDVKM. The CDR3 has 13 residues. As DNA, the CDR3 is TGTGCCAGCAGTCGGACAGGGCCGGGTTTGGCTTTCTTT. Protein product: CASSRTGPGLAFF.